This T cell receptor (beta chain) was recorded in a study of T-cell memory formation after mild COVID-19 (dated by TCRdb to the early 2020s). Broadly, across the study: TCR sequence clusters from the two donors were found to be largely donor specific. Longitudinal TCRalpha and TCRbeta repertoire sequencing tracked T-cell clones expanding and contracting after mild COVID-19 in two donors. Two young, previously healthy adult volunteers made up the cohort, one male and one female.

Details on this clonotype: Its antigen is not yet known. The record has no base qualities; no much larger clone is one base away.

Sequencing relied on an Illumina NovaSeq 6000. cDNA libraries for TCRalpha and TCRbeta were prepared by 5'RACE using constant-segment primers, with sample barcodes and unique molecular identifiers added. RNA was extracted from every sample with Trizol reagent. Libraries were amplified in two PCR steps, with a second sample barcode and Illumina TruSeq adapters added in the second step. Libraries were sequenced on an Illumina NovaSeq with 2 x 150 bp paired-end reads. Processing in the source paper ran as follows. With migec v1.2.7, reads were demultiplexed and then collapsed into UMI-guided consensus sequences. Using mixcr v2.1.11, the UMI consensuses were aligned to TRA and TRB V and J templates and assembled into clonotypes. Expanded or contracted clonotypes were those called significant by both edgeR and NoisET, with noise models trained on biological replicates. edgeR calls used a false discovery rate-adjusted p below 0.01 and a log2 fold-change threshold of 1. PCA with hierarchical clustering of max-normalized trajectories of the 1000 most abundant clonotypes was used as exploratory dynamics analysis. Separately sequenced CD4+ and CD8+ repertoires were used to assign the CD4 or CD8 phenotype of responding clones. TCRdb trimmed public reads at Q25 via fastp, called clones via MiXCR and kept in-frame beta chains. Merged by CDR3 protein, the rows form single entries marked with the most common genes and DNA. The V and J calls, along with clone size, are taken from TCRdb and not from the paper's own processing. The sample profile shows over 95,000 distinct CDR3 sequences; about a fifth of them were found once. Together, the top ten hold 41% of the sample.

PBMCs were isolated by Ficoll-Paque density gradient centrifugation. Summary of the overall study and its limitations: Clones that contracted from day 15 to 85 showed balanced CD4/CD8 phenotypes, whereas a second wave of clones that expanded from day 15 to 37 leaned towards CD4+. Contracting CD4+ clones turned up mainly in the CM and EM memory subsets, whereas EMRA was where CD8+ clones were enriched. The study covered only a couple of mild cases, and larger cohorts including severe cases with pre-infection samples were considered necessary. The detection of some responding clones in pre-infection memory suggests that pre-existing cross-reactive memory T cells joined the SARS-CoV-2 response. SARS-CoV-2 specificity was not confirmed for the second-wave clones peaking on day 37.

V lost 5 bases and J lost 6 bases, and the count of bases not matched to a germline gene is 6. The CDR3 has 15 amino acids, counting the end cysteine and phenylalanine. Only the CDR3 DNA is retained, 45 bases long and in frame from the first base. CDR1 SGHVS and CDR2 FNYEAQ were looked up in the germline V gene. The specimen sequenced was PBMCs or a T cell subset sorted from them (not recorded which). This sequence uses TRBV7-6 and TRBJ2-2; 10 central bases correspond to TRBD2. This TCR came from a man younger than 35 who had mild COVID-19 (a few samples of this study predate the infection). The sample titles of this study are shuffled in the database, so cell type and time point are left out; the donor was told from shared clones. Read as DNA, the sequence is TGTGCCAGCAGCGCCAGCGGGGGGGCCGCCGGGGAGCTGTTTTTT. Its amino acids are CASSASGGAAGELFF.